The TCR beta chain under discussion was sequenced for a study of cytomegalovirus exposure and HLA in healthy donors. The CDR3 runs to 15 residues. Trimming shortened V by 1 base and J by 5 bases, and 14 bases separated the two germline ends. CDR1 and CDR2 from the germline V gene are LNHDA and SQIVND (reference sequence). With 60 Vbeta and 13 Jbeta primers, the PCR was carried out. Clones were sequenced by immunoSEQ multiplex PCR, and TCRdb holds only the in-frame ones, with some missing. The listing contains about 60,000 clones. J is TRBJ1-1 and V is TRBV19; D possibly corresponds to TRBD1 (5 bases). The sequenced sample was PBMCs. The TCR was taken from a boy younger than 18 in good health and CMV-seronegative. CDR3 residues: CASSIVGALETEAFF. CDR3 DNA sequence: TGTGCCAGTAGTATAGTAGGGGCCCTGGAGACTGAAGCTTTCTTT.